This entry describes one TCR beta chain. This sample was taken from a study of T cells in tuberculosis. Assay: immunoSEQ multiplex PCR; the TCRdb copy retains only in-frame clones and omits some. The table includes some 34,000 clones, under 98% detected once. Germline values: CDR1 SGHDT, CDR2 YYEEEE. V was cut by 0 bases and J by 2 bases, with 11 bases left in between. CDR3 size: 15 residues. What was sequenced was PBMCs. This TCR derives from a donor aged 10-35 years with latent tuberculosis or without tuberculosis infection. The V gene is TRBV5-6, the J gene TRBJ1-2; D unclear. The CDR3, as DNA: TGTGCCAGCAGCTTGGTAGCGGGCGTAAACTATGGCTACACCTTC. Its translation: CASSLVAGVNYGYTF.